The rows below give T cell receptor beta chains drawn from one sample of a study of blood T cell repertoires in COVID-19. The repertoire was sequenced with immunoSEQ multiplex PCR; TCRdb's copy has only in-frame clones and lacks some. The sample shows 450,000 or so clones, around nine tenths of them seen only once. Sample: peripheral blood. Receptor source: a young man with COVID-19, enrolled during active disease. CDR3s include the opening cysteine and the closing phenylalanine or tryptophan. The D gene is left open where the match is weak. Clone size, where shown, is once, few, many, or a class for clones that have expanded.

D | J | size | V | DNA | CDR3
NA | TRBJ2-3 | NA | TRBV18 | TGTGCCAGCTCACCACCGACAGGCACAGATACGCAGTATTTT | CASSPPTGTDTQYF
TRBD2 | TRBJ2-3 | NA | TRBV10-3 | TGTGCCATCAGTGCTAGCGGGGGGACAGATACGCAGTATTTT | CAISASGGTDTQYF
TRBD1 | TRBJ1-1 | once | TRBV9 | TGTGCCAGCAGCGGACGACAGGGGTCGAGCACTGAAGCTTTCTTT | CASSGRQGSSTEAFF
NA | TRBJ1-5 | NA | TRBV19 | TGTGCCAGTAGTATGATTGGGCCTAATCAGCCCCAGCATTTT | CASSMIGPNQPQHF
NA | TRBJ2-2 | NA | TRBV7-9 | TGTGCCAGCAGCTTAGACAGGAGAGGCACCGGGGAGCTGTTTTTT | CASSLDRRGTGELFF
TRBD1 | TRBJ1-2 | NA | TRBV7-9 | TGTGCCAGCAGCTCTACAGGGGGGTATGGCTACACCTTC | CASSSTGGYGYTF
NA | TRBJ1-4 | NA | TRBV15 | TGTGCCACCAGCAGGGAGGGGAAAGGGGATGGGGAAAAACTGTTTTTT | CATSREGKGDGEKLFF
TRBD2 | TRBJ2-3 | NA | TRBV4-1 | TGCGCCAGCAGCCAATTTGCGGGAGAGAGCACAGATACGCAGTATTTT | CASSQFAGESTDTQYF
NA | TRBJ2-3 | NA | TRBV6-1 | TGTGCCAGCAGTGAAATCGGGAGAGGGACAGATACGCAGTATTTT | CASSEIGRGTDTQYF
NA | TRBJ2-1 | NA | TRBV4-1 | TGCGCCAGCAGGCCTTCAGGTTTACTCTACAATGAGCAGTTCTTC | CASRPSGLLYNEQFF
NA | TRBJ2-7 | NA | TRBV29-1 | TGCAGCGTTGAAGGACTCAGCTACGAGCAGTACTTC | CSVEGLSYEQYF
TRBD1 | TRBJ1-6 | NA | TRBV11-3 | TGTGCCAGCAGCTTGACAGGGGTTACTTCACCCCTCCACTTT | CASSLTGVTSPLHF
NA | TRBJ2-1 | once | TRBV5-4 | TGTGCCAGCAGCTTAAGGAGGGGGGGTTACAATGAGCAGTTCTTC | CASSLRRGGYNEQFF
TRBD1 | TRBJ2-1 | NA | TRBV7-6 | TGTGCCAGCAGCTTAGTTGGGGACAGTTACAATGAGCAGTTCTTC | CASSLVGDSYNEQFF
TRBD1 | TRBJ1-1 | NA | TRBV19 | TGTGCCAGTAGCCAAAGTACCAGGGGGCTAACTGAAGCTTTCTTT | CASSQSTRGLTEAFF
TRBD1 | TRBJ1-1 | NA | TRBV6-5 | TGTGCCAGCAGTCTCATGGGACAGGGGGACACTGAAGCTTTCTTT | CASSLMGQGDTEAFF
NA | TRBJ2-1 | NA | TRBV15 | TGTGCCACCAGCAGAGTGGGTCGATCAGGTGAGCAGTTCTTC | CATSRVGRSGEQFF
NA | TRBJ2-7 | NA | TRBV2 | TGTGCCAGCAAGAAAACAGGACCAGGGTACGAGCAGTACTTC | CASKKTGPGYEQYF
NA | TRBJ2-1 | NA | TRBV9 | TGTGCCAGCAGCGTATTACAGCACAATGAGCAGTTCTTC | CASSVLQHNEQFF
TRBD1 | TRBJ1-2 | NA | TRBV14 | TGTGCCAGCTCAGGGGGTTACGGCTACACCTTC | CASSGGYGYTF
NA | TRBJ1-3 | NA | TRBV6-6 | TGTGCCAGCAGTCATCGCCCCCGGGACATTGCAATCAGAAACACCATATATTTT | CASSHRPRDIAIRNTIYF
TRBD2 | TRBJ2-5 | once | TRBV5-1 | TGCGCCAGCAGCTTGGGGGGGACTAGCGGGAGGCAAGAGACCCAGTACTTC | CASSLGGTSGRQETQYF
TRBD2 | TRBJ2-1 | NA | TRBV4-1 | TGCGCCAGCAGCCTGACTAGCGGGCCCTACAATGAGCAGTTCTTC | CASSLTSGPYNEQFF
TRBD2 | TRBJ2-3 | NA | TRBV19 | TGTGCCAGTAGTTTTAGCGGGGGGAGGGATACGCAGTATTTT | CASSFSGGRDTQYF
NA | TRBJ2-1 | NA | TRBV6-4 | TGTGCCGAGTCGGGCGGGTCGGACAATGAGCAGTTCTTC | CAESGGSDNEQFF
TRBD1 | TRBJ1-6 | NA | TRBV28 | TGTGCCAGCAGTCCTACAAGGACAGGGTCCTTCTCCTTGGCTTATAATTCACCCCTCCACTTT | CASSPTRTGSFSLAYNSPLHF
NA | TRBJ2-5 | NA | TRBV6-5 | TGTGCCAGCAGGGATACCTCTAGTGTATGGACCCAGTACTTC | CASRDTSSVWTQYF
NA | TRBJ2-3 | NA | TRBV19 | TGTGCCAGTAGTATAGGGCTAGATACGCAGTATTTT | CASSIGLDTQYF
NA | TRBJ2-1 | NA | TRBV15 | TGTGCCACCAGCAGAGACCCTAGTTATGAGCAGTTCTTC | CATSRDPSYEQFF
TRBD2 | TRBJ2-1 | NA | TRBV5-4 | TGTGCCAGCAGCTCGACTAGCGGGAGTGGTTACAATGAGCAGTTCTTC | CASSSTSGSGYNEQFF
TRBD1 | TRBJ1-5 | NA | TRBV6-1 | TGTGCCAGCAGTGAGTCGGGACAGATAAGTTATAGCAATCAGCCCCAGCATTTT | CASSESGQISYSNQPQHF
NA | TRBJ1-2 | NA | TRBV25-1 | TGTGCCAGCAGTCCATCGGGATCAATTGACTATGGCTACACCTTC | CASSPSGSIDYGYTF
TRBD2 | TRBJ2-1 | NA | TRBV7-9 | TGTGCCAGCAGCTTTAGCGGGAGGGAGGGAAATGAGCAGTTCTTC | CASSFSGREGNEQFF
TRBD1 | TRBJ2-3 | NA | TRBV4-2 | TGTGCCAGCAGCCAAGATGGAACAGGGGGACGAGATACGCAGTATTTT | CASSQDGTGGRDTQYF
TRBD1 | TRBJ2-5 | NA | TRBV4-1 | TGCGCCAGCAGCCAAGATATGGGGACAGGATTCCAAGAGACCCAGTACTTC | CASSQDMGTGFQETQYF
TRBD1 | TRBJ2-7 | NA | TRBV7-2 | TGTGCCAGCAGCTTAGTGGGACAGACCTACGAGCAGTACTTC | CASSLVGQTYEQYF
NA | TRBJ1-3 | NA | TRBV9 | TGTGCCAGCAGCCCCCGTGGGACAAGCTCTGGAAACACCATATATTTT | CASSPRGTSSGNTIYF
NA | TRBJ1-1 | NA | TRBV19 | TGTGCCAGTAGTATCCAATCACAGAAGAACACTGAAGCTTTCTTT | CASSIQSQKNTEAFF